One and the same sample provided the 17 T cell receptor beta chains below, sequenced in a study of regulatory T cells in long-lasting Graves disease. The time point was: newly diagnosed GD, antithyroid drugs for less than 3 months. From PBMCs, RNA was extracted and then used to make the TCR library. Assembly of TCR beta libraries relied on iRepertoire HTBI primers together with Arm-PCR of CDR3 regions. MiXCR, applied by TCRdb to the multiplex PCR reads, yields one record per CDR3 protein. The data show some 600,000 distinct CDR3 sequences, about 15% seen once. The same data also went into a second study, on T cells in Graves' hyperthyroidism and ophthalmopathy.

The sample consisted of peripheral blood mononuclear cells (PBMCs), taken at new diagnosis, from a patient treated with antithyroid drugs. These receptors originate from a man between 18 and 29 years old with Graves disease.

This clonotype was seen at least ten times. The chain recombines TRBV6-2 or TRBV6-3 with TRBJ2-1, with 8 bases aligning to TRBD1. With 4 bases clipped from V and 6 bases from J, the junction kept 5 bases outside the gene matches. Germline values: CDR1 MNHEY, CDR2 SVGEGT. This CDR3 has 14 amino acids. CDR3 amino acids: CASSSLGQANEQFF. Here the CDR3 DNA reads TGTGCCAGCAGTTCTCTGGGACAGGCCAATGAGCAGTTCTTC.

This clonotype occurred a few times. V usage is TRBV28 and J usage is TRBJ2-7, with 8 bases that match TRBD2. V was clipped by 6 bases and J by 2 bases; unmatched bases: 9. This CDR3 contains 15 residues. Looked up from germline, CDR1 is MDHEN and CDR2 is SYDVKM. The CDR3 loop reads CASSPRGSGTYEQYF. The CDR3 DNA sequence: TGTGCCAGCAGCCCCCGGGGTAGCGGGACCTACGAGCAGTACTTC.

The sample holds many counts of this clonotype. The chain uses TRBV27 and TRBJ2-5; no firm D call. Trimming removed 2 bases from V and 5 bases from J, with 12 bases in between. The CDR3 is 14 amino acids. CDR1 and CDR2 (germline): MNHEY, SMNVEV (reference sequence). This CDR3 reads CASSLRVSGETQYF. DNA of the CDR3: TGTGCCAGCAGTTTAAGGGTTTCTGGGGAGACCCAGTACTTC.

The table lists this clonotype with a few counts. This chain uses TRBV30 with TRBJ1-5, with D possibly matching TRBD1 (6 bases). The CDR3 is made up of 14 amino acids. Germline lookup yields CDR1 GTSNPN and CDR2 SVGIG (reference sequence). With 2 bases removed from V and 7 bases from J, the gap between germline ends came to 15 bases. CDR3 residues: CAWSPLTGLQPQHF. The CDR3 DNA reads TGTGCCTGGAGTCCCTTGACAGGCCTGCAGCCCCAGCATTTT.

This clonotype was counted ten times or more. The chain has TRBV6-1 and TRBJ1-5; D uncertain. The CDR3 is 13 residues long. CDR1 is MNHNS and CDR2 is SASEGT in the germline V gene. V was clipped by 5 bases and J by 10 bases, with 15 bases between them. The CDR3: CASSRDGPGPQHF. Written as DNA, the CDR3 is TGTGCCAGCAGTCGTGACGGACCGGGCCCCCAGCATTTT.

This clonotype was recorded a few times. The rearrangement joins TRBV6-1 to TRBJ2-7; TRBD1 matches 9 bases. CDR1 is MNHNS, CDR2 SASEGT, per germline. V gave up 6 bases and J gave up 6 bases; unmatched junction bases: 9. The CDR3 is made up of 14 amino acids. CDR3 residues: CASRLGQGAGEQYF. The CDR3 region has the DNA TGTGCCAGCAGACTGGGACAGGGTGCCGGCGAGCAGTACTTC.

This clonotype was counted ten times or more. The DNA of the CDR3 is TGTGCCAGCAGCGCAGGACATGACAATGAGCAGTTCTTC. It specifies CASSAGHDNEQFF. The genes are TRBV11-3 and TRBJ2-1; D perhaps matches TRBD1 (5 bases). Germline assignment: CDR1 SGHNT and CDR2 YENEEA. V was shortened by 5 bases and J by 5 bases, with 10 bases between the two germline ends. This CDR3 contains 13 residues. Together with reference TRBV11-3 and TRBJ2-1, the CDR3 gives the full variable domain: EAGVVQSPRYKIIEKKQPVAFWCNPISGHNTLYWYLQNLGQGPELLIRYENEEAVDDSQLPKDRFSAERLKGVDSTLKIQPAELGDSAVYLCASSAGHDNEQFFGPGTRLTVL.

This clonotype occurred many times. The chain uses TRBV11-2 and TRBJ2-5; either TRBD1 or TRBD2 may fit D (6 bases each). Trimming cost V 5 bases and J 5 bases, with 18 bases left between them. The V gene's germline CDR1 is SGHAT and CDR2 FQNNGV. CDR3 length: 15 residues. CDR3 sequence (DNA): TGTGCCAGCAGCCAGGGGTGGGGGGCGCGGGAGACCCAGTACTTC. It encodes CASSQGWGARETQYF.

V usage is TRBV5-1 and J usage is TRBJ1-2; D is ambiguous. V lost 4 bases to trimming and J lost 4 bases, with 17 bases between them. The germline CDR1 and CDR2 sequences are SGHRS and YFSETQ. The CDR3 is made up of 15 amino acids. CDR3 residues: CASSRPDTRTYGYTF. The CDR3 coding sequence is TGCGCCAGCAGCCGACCCGACACGCGTACCTATGGCTACACCTTC. The full variable domain, in which reference TRBV5-1 and TRBJ1-2 provide the parts outside the CDR3, is KAGVTQTPRYLIKTRGQQVTLSCSPISGHRSVSWYQQTPGQGLQFLFEYFSETQRNKGNFPGRFSGRQFSNSRSEMNVSTLELGDSALYLCASSRPDTRTYGYTFGSGTRLTVV.

The CDR3 reads CASSLESAGSSRIQYF. Here the CDR3 DNA reads TGCGCCAGCAGCTTGGAATCGGCGGGATCATCCCGAATTCAGTACTTC. V usage is TRBV5-1 and J usage is TRBJ2-4, with D possibly TRBD2 on 6 matching bases. The length of the CDR3 is 16 residues. V was cut by 0 bases and J by 10 bases, with 20 bases left in between. Germline V lookup: CDR1 SGHRS, CDR2 YFSETQ.

This clonotype showed up just a few times. The chain has TRBV3-1 and TRBJ2-3, with 7 bases that match TRBD1. The junction had 12 bases not matched to a gene; V was cut back by 5 bases and J by 1 base. This CDR3 contains 17 residues. The V gene's germline CDR1 is LGHDT and CDR2 YNNKEL (reference sequence). CDR3 loop: CASSEHQGVVGTDTQYF. The CDR3 bases are TGTGCCAGCAGCGAACACCAGGGGGTCGTAGGCACAGATACGCAGTATTTT.

This clonotype was seen ten or more times. The chain couples TRBV5-1 to TRBJ1-2; a weak D match, TRBD1 (5 bases). The germline V gene encodes CDR1 SGHRS and CDR2 YFSETQ. There are 13 residues in the CDR3. V was cut by 0 bases and J by 6 bases, with 9 bases left in between. CDR3 sequence reads: CASSLAREHGYTF. The CDR3 coding sequence is TGCGCCAGCAGCTTGGCCAGGGAGCATGGCTACACCTTC.

This clonotype was found many times. The J gene is TRBJ2-5, the V gene TRBV11-2; D gene ambiguous. V was shortened by 0 bases and J by 5 bases, with 10 bases between the two germline ends. There are 14 residues in the CDR3. Germline V gene data show CDR1 as SGHAT and CDR2 as FQNNGV. The CDR3, as DNA: TGTGCCAGCAGCTTAGATGAAAACTCGGAGACCCAGTACTTC. Translation: CASSLDENSETQYF.

Ten or more counts support this clonotype. This chain links TRBV20-1 with TRBJ1-1; weak D call: TRBD1 (5 bases). This CDR3 region has 14 residues. Germline assignment: CDR1 DFQATT and CDR2 SNEGSKA (reference sequence). Trimming removed 0 bases at V and 4 bases at J, with 12 bases between. CDR3 residues: CSARDVQGGTEAFF. The CDR3 bases are TGCAGTGCTAGAGACGTGCAGGGCGGCACTGAAGCTTTCTTT.

This clonotype appeared a few times. The J gene is TRBJ2-1, the V gene TRBV9, with 11 bases fitting TRBD2. CDR3 length: 16 amino acids. From germline, CDR1 is SGDLS and CDR2 YYNGEE. J gave up 4 bases and V 3 bases, and 6 bases lay outside the gene matches. This CDR3 is CASSGGRLAGYNEQFF. The CDR3 DNA follows: TGTGCCAGCAGCGGGGGTAGACTAGCGGGATACAATGAGCAGTTCTTC.

V usage is TRBV24-1 and J usage is TRBJ2-3; 11 positions match TRBD2. Per germline, CDR1 KGHDR and CDR2 SFDVKD. CDR3 length: 16 residues. The V and J ends lost 3 bases and 10 bases, in that order; junction bases with no gene match: 11. CDR3 sequence reads: CATSDNSGRGYIAQYF. Written as DNA, the CDR3 is TGTGCCACCAGTGATAATAGCGGGAGGGGATATATAGCGCAGTATTTT.

V usage is TRBV5-6 and J usage is TRBJ1-2; D is unresolved. Per the germline V gene, CDR1 is SGHDT and CDR2 is YYEEEE. The CDR3 totals 15 residues. V was pared by 0 bases and J by 4 bases, with 13 bases between. CDR3 nucleotide sequence: TGTGCCAGCAGCTTGGACCCTCCGACCCTCTATGGCTACACCTTC. Protein: CASSLDPPTLYGYTF.